Listed below are T cell receptor beta chains from one sample, sequenced in a study of shared clonotypes between healthy human individuals. Only in-frame clones appear in the TCRdb table, and some are missing; sequencing was by immunoSEQ multiplex PCR. The sample records approximately 2.1 million clones, approximately 95% being singletons. The sequenced material came from naive CD4+ T cells from PBMCs. Receptors originate from a man younger than 35 in good health. Some clones in this sample may be carry-over from other donors' samples. Each CDR3 is given with its conserved first and last residue. The D gene is left open where the match is weak. Some rows mark clone size as missing; the rest say once, few, many or name a class of expanded clone.

J,D,size,V,CDR3,DNA
TRBJ2-7,-,-,TRBV29-1,CSVCQHNSYEQYF,TGCAGCGTTTGTCAGCACAACTCCTACGAGCAGTACTTC
TRBJ1-6,-,-,TRBV6-5,CASQSSYNSPLHF,TGTGCCAGCCAAAGCTCCTATAATTCACCCCTCCACTTT
TRBJ2-7,TRBD1,-,TRBV5-1,CASGGTGAYEQYF,TGCGCCAGCGGGGGGACAGGGGCCTACGAGCAGTACTTC
TRBJ2-2,TRBD1,-,TRBV2,CASRPDRANTGELFF,TGTGCCAGCAGGCCGGACAGGGCGAACACCGGGGAGCTGTTTTTT
TRBJ2-2,-,once,TRBV11-3,CASSLVLAGELFF,TGTGCCAGCAGCTTAGTCTTGGCCGGGGAGCTGTTTTTT
TRBJ1-2,-,-,TRBV5-1,CASSLRMRDYGYTF,TGCGCCAGCAGCTTGAGAATGAGGGACTATGGCTACACCTTC
TRBJ2-1,-,-,TRBV28,CASSLVSRHNEQFF,TGTGCCAGCAGTTTAGTTTCCAGGCACAATGAGCAGTTCTTC
TRBJ2-1,TRBD2,-,TRBV5-1,CASGRTSGKLDNEQFF,TGCGCCAGCGGCCGGACTAGCGGGAAACTTGACAATGAGCAGTTCTTC
TRBJ1-4,-,-,TRBV10-2,CASSGPGSEKLFF,TGCGCCAGCAGTGGGCCAGGGAGTGAAAAACTGTTTTTT
TRBJ1-4,-,-,TRBV27,CASSSPAGKLFF,TGTGCCAGCAGTTCTCCGGCCGGGAAACTGTTTTTT
TRBJ1-2,TRBD1,-,TRBV28,CASSRQGDGYTF,TGTGCCAGTAGCAGACAGGGCGATGGCTACACCTTC
TRBJ1-2,-,-,TRBV19,CASSALQVFNYGYTF,TGTGCCAGTAGTGCGTTACAGGTGTTTAACTATGGCTACACCTTC
TRBJ2-7,-,-,TRBV7-6,CASSGTRGVAYEQYF,TGTGCCAGCAGCGGAACAAGGGGGGTAGCCTACGAGCAGTACTTC
TRBJ2-7,TRBD2,-,TRBV11-2,CASVVAGAYEQYF,TGTGCCAGCGTGGTAGCGGGAGCCTACGAGCAGTACTTC
TRBJ2-5,-,once,TRBV15,CATSSRLQETQYF,TGTGCCACCAGCAGTCGGCTCCAAGAGACCCAGTACTTC
TRBJ2-2,-,-,TRBV27,CASSPLGRAGTGELFF,TGTGCCAGCAGTCCCTTAGGCAGGGCCGGCACCGGGGAGCTGTTTTTT
TRBJ1-2,-,-,TRBV27,CASSGVRANYGYTF,TGTGCCAGCAGCGGCGTCAGGGCTAACTATGGCTACACCTTC
TRBJ2-7,-,-,TRBV14,CASSQEVEQYF,TGTGCCAGCAGCCAAGAGGTAGAGCAGTACTTC
TRBJ1-3,-,-,TRBV6-5,CASKGGVSGNTIYF,TGTGCCAGCAAGGGTGGAGTCTCTGGAAACACCATATATTTT
TRBJ2-7,TRBD1,once,TRBV5-6,CASSLGTVSSYEQYF,TGTGCCAGCAGCCTGGGGACAGTCAGCTCCTACGAGCAGTACTTC
TRBJ2-3,-,-,TRBV19,CASSITDTQYF,TGTGCCAGTAGTATAACGGATACGCAGTATTTT
TRBJ1-4,-,few,TRBV9,CASSVVPAGEKLFF,TGTGCCAGCAGCGTAGTCCCGGCGGGTGAAAAACTGTTTTTT
TRBJ2-1,TRBD2,-,TRBV6-9,CASSYGLAGPPRNEQFF,TGTGCCAGCAGTTACGGACTAGCGGGTCCACCTCGCAATGAGCAGTTCTTC
TRBJ1-1,-,-,TRBV28,CASSPGYVNTEAFF,TGTGCCAGCAGTCCAGGGTACGTGAACACTGAAGCTTTCTTT
TRBJ2-7,TRBD2,-,TRBV6-5,CASSRASGVYEQYF,TGTGCCAGCAGTAGGGCTAGCGGGGTCTACGAGCAGTACTTC
TRBJ2-1,-,-,TRBV29-1,CSVARINEQFF,TGCAGCGTTGCCAGAATCAATGAGCAGTTCTTC
TRBJ2-7,TRBD2,-,TRBV28,CASSLGLAGAHEQYF,TGTGCCAGCAGTTTAGGACTAGCGGGAGCCCACGAGCAGTACTTC
TRBJ2-7,-,-,TRBV19,CASSTPGHQVYEQYF,TGTGCCAGTAGCACTCCCGGACACCAAGTCTACGAGCAGTACTTC
TRBJ1-5,-,-,TRBV9,CASSVGQGLNQPQHF,TGTGCCAGCAGCGTAGGGCAGGGCCTCAATCAGCCCCAGCATTTT
TRBJ2-7,-,-,TRBV10-2,CASSDWLGGSYEQYF,TGCGCCAGCAGTGATTGGTTGGGTGGCTCCTACGAGCAGTACTTC
TRBJ2-7,-,-,TRBV30,CAWSLRADEQYF,TGTGCCTGGAGTCTCCGTGCCGACGAGCAGTACTTC
TRBJ1-1,TRBD1,few,TRBV9,CASSVGQGAGDTEAFF,TGTGCCAGCAGCGTGGGACAGGGGGCCGGGGACACTGAAGCTTTCTTT
TRBJ2-1,-,-,TRBV5-4,CASSLVASAHNEQFF,TGTGCCAGCAGCTTGGTGGCTAGTGCACACAATGAGCAGTTCTTC
TRBJ2-7,-,-,TRBV7-2,CASSLGQGGYEQYF,TGTGCCAGCAGCTTAGGGCAGGGTGGCTACGAGCAGTACTTC
TRBJ2-7,-,-,TRBV7-8,CASSLIRESYEQYF,TGTGCCAGCAGCTTAATCCGGGAATCCTACGAGCAGTACTTC
TRBJ1-3,-,-,TRBV5-1,CASSSSGAPGNTIYF,TGCGCCAGCTCGTCTTCGGGGGCGCCCGGAAACACCATATATTTT
TRBJ2-7,-,-,TRBV6-1,CATTLQERNYEQYF,TGTGCCACCACATTACAGGAGAGGAATTACGAGCAGTACTTC
TRBJ1-5,TRBD1,-,TRBV19,CASGTGGSNQPQHF,TGTGCCAGTGGGACAGGGGGTTCCAATCAGCCCCAGCATTTT
TRBJ2-5,TRBD1,-,TRBV19,CASSRGPPTGLPEETQYF,TGTGCCAGTAGTAGGGGCCCCCCGACAGGGCTGCCGGAGGAGACCCAGTACTTC
TRBJ2-5,TRBD2,-,TRBV18,CASSPTGTSGRMGETQYF,TGTGCCAGCTCACCGACCGGGACTAGCGGGAGGATGGGGGAGACCCAGTACTTC
TRBJ2-6,-,-,TRBV7-8,CASSLVYSSGRGANVLTF,TGTGCCAGCAGCTTGGTCTACTCGTCGGGGAGAGGGGCCAACGTCCTGACTTTC
TRBJ2-5,-,-,TRBV11-2,CASSLMGTLKTQYF,TGTGCCAGCAGCTTAATGGGGACATTAAAGACCCAGTACTTC
TRBJ2-3,-,-,TRBV9,CASSVGHHPSTDTQYF,TGTGCCAGCAGCGTAGGCCACCACCCCAGCACAGATACGCAGTATTTT
TRBJ2-5,-,-,TRBV4-2,CASSPGVAEEETQYF,TGTGCCAGCAGTCCCGGGGTAGCGGAAGAAGAGACCCAGTACTTC
TRBJ2-1,TRBD1,-,TRBV18,CASSPTGDSYNEQFF,TGTGCCAGCTCACCGACAGGGGACTCCTACAATGAGCAGTTCTTC
TRBJ2-5,TRBD2,-,TRBV11-2,CASSRGLAGETQYF,TGTGCCAGCAGCCGCGGACTAGCAGGGGAGACCCAGTACTTC